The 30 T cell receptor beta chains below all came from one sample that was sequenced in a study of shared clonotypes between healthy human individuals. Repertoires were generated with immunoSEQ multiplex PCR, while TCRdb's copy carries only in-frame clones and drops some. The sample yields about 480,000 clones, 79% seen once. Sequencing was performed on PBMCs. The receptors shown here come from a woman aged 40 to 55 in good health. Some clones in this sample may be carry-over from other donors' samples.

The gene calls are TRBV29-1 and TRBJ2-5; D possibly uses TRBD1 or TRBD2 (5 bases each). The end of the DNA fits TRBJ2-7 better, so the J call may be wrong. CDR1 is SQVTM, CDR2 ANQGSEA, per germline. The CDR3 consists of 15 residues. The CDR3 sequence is CSVVFSGSRVYEQYF. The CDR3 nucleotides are TGCAGCGTTGTATTCTCAGGGAGTAGAGTATACGAGCAGTACTTC.

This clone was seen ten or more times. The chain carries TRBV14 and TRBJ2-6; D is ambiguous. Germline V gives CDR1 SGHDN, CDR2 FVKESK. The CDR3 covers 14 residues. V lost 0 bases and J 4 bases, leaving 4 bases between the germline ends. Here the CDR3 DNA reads TGTGCCAGCAGCCAAGAATGGGGGGCCAACGTCCTGACTTTC. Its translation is CASSQEWGANVLTF. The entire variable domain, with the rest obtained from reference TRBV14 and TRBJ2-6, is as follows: EAGVTQFPSHSVIEKGQTVTLRCDPISGHDNLYWYRRVMGKEIKFLLHFVKESKQDESGMPNNRFLAERTGGTYSTLKVQPAELEDSGVYFCASSQEWGANVLTFGAGSRLTVL.

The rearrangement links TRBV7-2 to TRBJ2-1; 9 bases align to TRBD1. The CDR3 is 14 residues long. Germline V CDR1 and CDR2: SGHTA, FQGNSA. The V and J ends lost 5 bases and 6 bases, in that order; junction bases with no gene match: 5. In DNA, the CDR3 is TGTGCCAGCAGCATCCAGACAGGGGGCAATGAGCAGTTCTTC. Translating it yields CASSIQTGGNEQFF.

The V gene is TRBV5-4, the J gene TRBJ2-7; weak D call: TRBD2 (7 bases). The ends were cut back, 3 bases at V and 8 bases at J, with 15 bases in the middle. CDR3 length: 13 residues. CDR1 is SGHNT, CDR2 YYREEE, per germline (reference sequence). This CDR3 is CASSSYEGGQQYF. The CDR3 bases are TGTGCCAGCAGCTCTTACGAGGGGGGGCAGCAGTACTTC.

The DNA for the CDR3 is TGCAGCGTTCAGACTAGCGGGAGTGGGACCGGGGAGCTGTTTTTT. It codes for CSVQTSGSGTGELFF. The V and J genes are TRBV29-1 and TRBJ2-2, with 12 positions matching TRBD2. Looked up from germline, CDR1 is SQVTM and CDR2 is ANQGSEA. The CDR3 consists of 15 residues. Trimming at V came to 5 bases and at J to 5 bases, leaving 6 bases not matched to a gene.

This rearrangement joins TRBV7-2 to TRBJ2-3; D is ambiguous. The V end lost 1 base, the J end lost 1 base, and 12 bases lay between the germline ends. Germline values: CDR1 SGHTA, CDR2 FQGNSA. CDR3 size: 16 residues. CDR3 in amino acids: CASSLDPAQGTDTQYF. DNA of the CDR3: TGTGCCAGCAGCTTAGACCCGGCGCAGGGCACAGATACGCAGTATTTT.

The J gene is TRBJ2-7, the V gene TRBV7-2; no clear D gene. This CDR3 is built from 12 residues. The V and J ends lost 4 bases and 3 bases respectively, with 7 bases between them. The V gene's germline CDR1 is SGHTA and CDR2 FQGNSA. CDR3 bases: TGTGCCAGCAGCTCCCTGTTCTACGAGCAGTACTTC. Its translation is CASSSLFYEQYF.

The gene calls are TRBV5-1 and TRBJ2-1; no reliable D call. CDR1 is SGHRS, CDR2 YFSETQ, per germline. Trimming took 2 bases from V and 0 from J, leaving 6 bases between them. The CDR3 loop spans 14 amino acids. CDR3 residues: CASSLLSSYNEQFF. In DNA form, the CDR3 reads TGCGCCAGCAGCTTACTGAGCTCCTACAATGAGCAGTTCTTC.

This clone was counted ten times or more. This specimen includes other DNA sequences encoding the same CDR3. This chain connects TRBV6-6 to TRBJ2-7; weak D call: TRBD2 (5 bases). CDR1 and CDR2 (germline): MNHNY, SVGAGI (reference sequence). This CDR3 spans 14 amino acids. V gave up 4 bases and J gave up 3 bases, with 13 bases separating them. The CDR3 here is CASSFGLEGYEQYF. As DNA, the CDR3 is TGTGCCAGCAGTTTTGGGCTAGAGGGCTACGAGCAGTACTTC.

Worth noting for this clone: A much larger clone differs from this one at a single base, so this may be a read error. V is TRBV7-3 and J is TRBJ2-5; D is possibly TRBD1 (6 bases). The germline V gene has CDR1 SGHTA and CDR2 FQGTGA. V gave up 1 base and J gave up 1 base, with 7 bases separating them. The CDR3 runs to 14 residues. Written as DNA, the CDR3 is TGTGCCAGCAGCTTAAAGGGGGTCCAAGAGACCCAGTACTTC. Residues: CASSLKGVQETQYF.

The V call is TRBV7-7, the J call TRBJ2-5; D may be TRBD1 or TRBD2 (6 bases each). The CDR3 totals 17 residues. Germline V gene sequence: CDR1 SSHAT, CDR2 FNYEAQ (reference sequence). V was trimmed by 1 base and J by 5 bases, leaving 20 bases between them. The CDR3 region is CASSLEGPGAMRETQYF. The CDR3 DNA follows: TGTGCCAGCAGCTTAGAGGGTCCGGGGGCGATGAGGGAGACCCAGTACTTC.

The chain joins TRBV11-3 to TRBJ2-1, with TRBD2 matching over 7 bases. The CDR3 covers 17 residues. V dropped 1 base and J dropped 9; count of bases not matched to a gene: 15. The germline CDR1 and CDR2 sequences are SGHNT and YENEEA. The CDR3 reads CASSLGWEAGDAGEQFF. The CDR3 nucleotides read TGTGCCAGCAGCTTAGGATGGGAGGCGGGAGACGCGGGTGAGCAGTTCTTC.

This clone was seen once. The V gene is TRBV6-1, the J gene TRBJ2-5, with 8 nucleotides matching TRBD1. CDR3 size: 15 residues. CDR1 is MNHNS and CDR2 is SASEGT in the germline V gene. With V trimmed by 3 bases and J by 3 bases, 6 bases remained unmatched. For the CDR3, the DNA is TGTGCCAGCAGTGATCCGGGACAGGCGAAAGAGACCCAGTACTTC. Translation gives CASSDPGQAKETQYF.

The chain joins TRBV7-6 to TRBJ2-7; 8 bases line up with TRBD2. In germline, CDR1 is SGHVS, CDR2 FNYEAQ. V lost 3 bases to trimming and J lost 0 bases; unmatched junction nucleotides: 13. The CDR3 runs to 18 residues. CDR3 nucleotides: TGTGCCAGCAGCTTTGCCGCCGGGGGGGTAGCGGCCTCCTACGAGCAGTACTTC. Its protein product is CASSFAAGGVAASYEQYF.

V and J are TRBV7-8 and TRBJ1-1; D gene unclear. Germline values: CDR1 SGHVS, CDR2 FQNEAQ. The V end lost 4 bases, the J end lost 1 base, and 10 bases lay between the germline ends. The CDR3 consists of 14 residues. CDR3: CASSSGVGNTEAFF. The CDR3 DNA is TGTGCCAGCAGCTCAGGCGTGGGGAACACTGAAGCTTTCTTT. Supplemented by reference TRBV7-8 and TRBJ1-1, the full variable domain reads GAGVSQSPRYKVAKRGQDVALRCDPISGHVSLFWYQQALGQGPEFLTYFQNEAQLDKSGLPSDRFFAERPEGSVSTLKIQRTQQEDSAVYLCASSSGVGNTEAFFGQGTRLTVV.

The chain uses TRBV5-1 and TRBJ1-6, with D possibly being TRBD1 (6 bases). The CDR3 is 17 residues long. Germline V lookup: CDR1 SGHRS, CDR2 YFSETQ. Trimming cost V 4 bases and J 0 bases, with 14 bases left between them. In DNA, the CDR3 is TGCGCCAGCAGCAGCGGACAGTTGAGCTCCTATAATTCACCCCTCCACTTT. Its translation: CASSSGQLSSYNSPLHF.

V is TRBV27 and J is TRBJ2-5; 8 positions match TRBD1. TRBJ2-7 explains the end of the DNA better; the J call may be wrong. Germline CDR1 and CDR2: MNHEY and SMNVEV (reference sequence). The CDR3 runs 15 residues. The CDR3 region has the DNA TGTGCCAGCAGTACCCGACAGGGGCCAGAAGACGAGCAGTACTTC. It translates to CASSTRQGPEDEQYF.

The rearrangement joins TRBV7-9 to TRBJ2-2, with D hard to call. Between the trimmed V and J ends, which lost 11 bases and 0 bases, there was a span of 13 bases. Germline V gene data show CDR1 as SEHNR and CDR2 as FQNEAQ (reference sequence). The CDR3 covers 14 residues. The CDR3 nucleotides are TGTGCCGGAAAGATTTGGGCGAACACCGGGGAGCTGTTTTTT. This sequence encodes CAGKIWANTGELFF.

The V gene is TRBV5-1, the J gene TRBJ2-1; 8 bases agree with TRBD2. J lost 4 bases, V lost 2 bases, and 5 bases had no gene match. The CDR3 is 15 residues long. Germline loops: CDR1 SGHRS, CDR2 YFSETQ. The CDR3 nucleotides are TGCGCCAGCAGCTTCGCCGGGACTAGTTACAATGAGCAGTTCTTC. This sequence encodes CASSFAGTSYNEQFF.

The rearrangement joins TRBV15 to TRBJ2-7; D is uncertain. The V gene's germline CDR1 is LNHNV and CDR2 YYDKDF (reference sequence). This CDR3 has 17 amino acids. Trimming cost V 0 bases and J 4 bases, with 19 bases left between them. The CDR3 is CATSRDRTGSSVYEQYF. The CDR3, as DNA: TGTGCCACCAGCAGAGATAGGACCGGATCCAGCGTTTACGAGCAGTACTTC. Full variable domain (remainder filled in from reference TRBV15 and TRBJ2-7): DAMVIQNPRYQVTQFGKPVTLSCSQTLNHNVMYWYQQKSSQAPKLLFHYYDKDFNNEADTPDNFQSRRPNTSFCFLDIRSPGLGDTAMYLCATSRDRTGSSVYEQYFGPGTRLTVT.

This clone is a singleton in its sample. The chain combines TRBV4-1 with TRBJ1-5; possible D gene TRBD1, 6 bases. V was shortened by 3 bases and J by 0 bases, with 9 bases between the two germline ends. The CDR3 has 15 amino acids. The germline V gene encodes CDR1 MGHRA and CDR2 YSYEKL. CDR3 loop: CASSQGHLSNQPQHF. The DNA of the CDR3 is TGCGCCAGCAGCCAGGGACATCTTAGCAATCAGCCCCAGCATTTT.

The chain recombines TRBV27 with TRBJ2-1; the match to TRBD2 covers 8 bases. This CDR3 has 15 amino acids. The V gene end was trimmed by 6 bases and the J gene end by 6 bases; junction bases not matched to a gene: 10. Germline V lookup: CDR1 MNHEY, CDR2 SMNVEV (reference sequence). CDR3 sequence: CASSPRQREFNEQFF. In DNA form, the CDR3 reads TGTGCCAGCAGCCCACGACAGCGGGAGTTCAATGAGCAGTTCTTC.

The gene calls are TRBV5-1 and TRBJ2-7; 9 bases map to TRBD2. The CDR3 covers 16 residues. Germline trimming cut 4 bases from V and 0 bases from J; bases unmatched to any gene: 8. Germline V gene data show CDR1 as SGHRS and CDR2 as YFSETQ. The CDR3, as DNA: TGCGCCAGCAGCGGAAAGACTAGCGGAAGCTCCTACGAGCAGTACTTC. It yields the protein CASSGKTSGSSYEQYF.

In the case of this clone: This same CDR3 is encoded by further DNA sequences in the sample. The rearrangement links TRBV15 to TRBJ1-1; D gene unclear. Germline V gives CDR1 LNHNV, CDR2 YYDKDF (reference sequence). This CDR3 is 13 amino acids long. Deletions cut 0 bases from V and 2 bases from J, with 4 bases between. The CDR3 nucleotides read TGTGCCACCAGCAGAGATCCTAACACTGAAGCTTTCTTT. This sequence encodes CATSRDPNTEAFF.

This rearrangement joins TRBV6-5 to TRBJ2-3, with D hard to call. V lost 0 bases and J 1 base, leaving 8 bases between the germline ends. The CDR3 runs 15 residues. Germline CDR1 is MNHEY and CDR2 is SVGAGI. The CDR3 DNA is TGTGCCAGCAGTTACTCGACGGGTCGCACAGATACGCAGTATTTT. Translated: CASSYSTGRTDTQYF.

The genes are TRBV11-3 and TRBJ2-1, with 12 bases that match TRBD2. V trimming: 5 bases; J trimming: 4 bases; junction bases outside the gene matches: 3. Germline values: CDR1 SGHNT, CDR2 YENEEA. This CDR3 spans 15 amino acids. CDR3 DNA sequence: TGTGCCAGCAGCCACGGACTAGCGGGGTACAATGAGCAGTTCTTC. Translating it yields CASSHGLAGYNEQFF.

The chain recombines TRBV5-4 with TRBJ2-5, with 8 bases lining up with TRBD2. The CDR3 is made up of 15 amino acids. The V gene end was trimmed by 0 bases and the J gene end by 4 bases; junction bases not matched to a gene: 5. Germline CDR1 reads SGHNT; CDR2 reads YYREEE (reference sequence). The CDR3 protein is CASSLASGSSETQYF. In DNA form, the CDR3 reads TGTGCCAGCAGCTTGGCCAGCGGGAGTTCAGAGACCCAGTACTTC. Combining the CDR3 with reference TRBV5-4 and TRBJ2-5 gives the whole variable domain ETGVTQSPTHLIKTRGQQVTLRCSSQSGHNTVSWYQQALGQGPQFIFQYYREEENGRGNFPPRFSGLQFPNYSSELNVNALELDDSALYLCASSLASGSSETQYFGPGTRLLVL.

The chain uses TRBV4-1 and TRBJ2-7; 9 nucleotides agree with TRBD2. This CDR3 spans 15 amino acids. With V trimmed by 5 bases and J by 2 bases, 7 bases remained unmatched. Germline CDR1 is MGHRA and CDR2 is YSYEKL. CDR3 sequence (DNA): TGCGCCAGCAGCGTCGGACTAGCGAAAGCCTACGAGCAGTACTTC. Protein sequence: CASSVGLAKAYEQYF.

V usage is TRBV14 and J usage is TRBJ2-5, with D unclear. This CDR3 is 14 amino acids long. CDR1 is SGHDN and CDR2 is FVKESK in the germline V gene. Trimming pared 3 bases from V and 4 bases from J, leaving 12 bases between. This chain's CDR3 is CASSHAGIGETQYF. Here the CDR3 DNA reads TGTGCCAGCAGCCACGCTGGGATAGGAGAGACCCAGTACTTC.

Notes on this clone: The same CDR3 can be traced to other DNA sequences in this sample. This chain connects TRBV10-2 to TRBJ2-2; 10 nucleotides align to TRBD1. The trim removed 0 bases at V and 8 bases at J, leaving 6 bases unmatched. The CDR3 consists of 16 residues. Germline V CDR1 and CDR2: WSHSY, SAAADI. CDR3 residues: CASSESRDRGTGELFF. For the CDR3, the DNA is TGCGCCAGCAGTGAGTCCCGGGACAGGGGAACTGGGGAGCTGTTTTTT.